A single sample gave rise to the 14 T cell receptor beta chains below, sequenced in a study of regulatory T cells in long-lasting Graves disease. Time point described: newly diagnosed GD, antithyroid drugs for less than 3 months. PBMCs were the source of the RNA used for TCR sequencing. According to the study, TCR beta libraries were built with iRepertoire HTBI primers and CDR3-region Arm-PCR. A single record per CDR3 protein comes from TCRdb applying MiXCR to the multiplex PCR reads. Seen here are about 430,000 distinct CDR3 sequences, approximately 16% observed once, and the top ten hold about 8%. These data were likewise used in another study, on T cells in Graves' hyperthyroidism and ophthalmopathy.

This specimen consisted of peripheral blood mononuclear cells (PBMCs), obtained at new diagnosis, from a patient treated with antithyroid drugs. The receptor source for this set is a woman between 35 and 50 years old with Graves disease.

The rearrangement links TRBV4-1 to TRBJ2-1; 11 nucleotides align to TRBD2. Germline V lookup: CDR1 MGHRA, CDR2 YSYEKL. The CDR3 has 16 amino acids. J lost 3 bases, V lost 4 bases, and 5 bases had no gene match. CDR3 coding DNA: TGCGCCAGCAGCCGGACCGGGACTAGCGGCTACAATGAGCAGTTCTTC. It yields the protein CASSRTGTSGYNEQFF.

V usage is TRBV2 and J usage is TRBJ1-1; D call uncertain. This CDR3 contains 14 residues. The germline CDR1 and CDR2 sequences are SNHLY and FYNNEI. CDR3 DNA: TGTGTCATCAGCTTAAACAGCGTAAACACTGAAGCTTTCTTT. Protein: CVISLNSVNTEAFF. The full variable domain, in which reference TRBV2 and TRBJ1-1 provide the parts outside the CDR3, is EPEVTQTPSHQVTQMGQEVILRCVPISNHLYFYWYRQILGQKVEFLVSFYNNEISEKSEIFDDQFSVERPDGSNFTLKIRSTKLEDSAMYFCVISLNSVNTEAFFGQGTRLTVV.

The table lists this clonotype with many counts. V usage is TRBV5-1 and J usage is TRBJ1-1; D perhaps matches TRBD1 (6 bases). The CDR3 has 15 residues. Germline V CDR1 and CDR2: SGHRS, YFSETQ. V was shortened by 0 bases and J by 0 bases, with 9 bases between the two germline ends. This chain's CDR3 is CASSLVGGLNTEAFF. CDR3 bases: TGCGCCAGCAGCTTGGTTGGGGGCCTGAACACTGAAGCTTTCTTT.

This clonotype was observed at least ten times. The chain has TRBV3-1 and TRBJ2-5; possibly TRBD2 for D (5 bases). The CDR3 contains 13 residues. Trimming stripped 7 bases from V and 1 base from J, with 10 bases between. Per the germline V gene, CDR1 is LGHDT and CDR2 is YNNKEL (reference sequence). CDR3 bases: TGTGCCAGCAAATTCGAGGGCCAAGAGACCCAGTACTTC. Translating gives CASKFEGQETQYF.

This clonotype was seen many times. This rearrangement joins TRBV28 to TRBJ1-3; tentatively, D is TRBD1 (6 bases). Trimming took 5 bases from V and 4 from J, leaving 12 bases between them. The V gene's germline CDR1 is MDHEN and CDR2 SYDVKM. The CDR3 consists of 14 residues. CDR3 sequence: CASSVTGRGNTIYF. The CDR3 region has the DNA TGTGCCAGCAGTGTCACAGGGAGAGGAAACACCATATATTTT.

In this sample, this clonotype turned up many times. J is TRBJ2-7 and V is TRBV12-3 or TRBV12-4; weak D call: TRBD2 (5 bases). The CDR3 loop spans 14 amino acids. Trimming removed 0 bases at V and 6 bases at J, with 12 bases between. DNA for the CDR3: TGTGCCAGCAGTTTAGCGGGCTATGAGGGCGAGCAGTACTTC. Its protein product is CASSLAGYEGEQYF.

The sample holds many counts of this clonotype. The V gene is TRBV7-2, the J gene TRBJ1-4, with D hard to call. Trimming removed 0 bases from V and 5 bases from J, with 13 bases in between. The germline gives CDR1 SGHTA, CDR2 FQGNSA. The CDR3 is 16 amino acids. CDR3 in amino acids: CASSLAHRRGNEKLFF. CDR3 nucleotides: TGTGCCAGCAGCTTAGCGCATAGAAGAGGAAATGAAAAACTGTTTTTT.

This clonotype was counted a few times. V gene TRBV6-2 or TRBV6-3 combines with J gene TRBJ1-2; D not resolved. This CDR3 is built from 15 residues. V dropped 4 bases and J dropped 4 bases, with 16 bases sitting between them. Germline CDR1 MNHEY, CDR2 SVGEGT. The CDR3 coding sequence is TGTGCCAGCAGTTTACTGCGGACCATGGGCTATGGCTACACCTTC. Its protein is CASSLLRTMGYGYTF.

In this sample, this clonotype turned up many times. The V gene is TRBV7-8, the J gene TRBJ2-7; TRBD1 is a possible D gene (7 bases). This CDR3 has 17 amino acids. V was trimmed by 5 bases and J by 4 bases, leaving 24 bases between them. The V gene's germline CDR1 is SGHVS and CDR2 FQNEAQ. In DNA form, the CDR3 reads TGTGCCAGCAGCCCTCACCTCCCAGGGGGAGGACAGTACGAGCAGTACTTC. Its translation is CASSPHLPGGGQYEQYF.

In the case of this clonotype: Just one base apart from a much larger clone, this may be a read error. V gene TRBV12-3 or TRBV12-4 combines with J gene TRBJ2-1; D is undetermined. The CDR3 runs 11 residues. The CDR3 spells CACSYIYEQFF. As DNA, the CDR3 is TGTGCCTGCAGTTATATCTATGAGCAGTTCTTC.

The genes are TRBV28 and TRBJ2-5; D may match TRBD1 or TRBD2 (6 bases each). This CDR3 has 11 amino acids. Germline V gene sequence: CDR1 MDHEN, CDR2 SYDVKM. V lost 2 bases, J lost 9 bases, and 7 bases lay in between. The CDR3 DNA follows: TGTGCCAGCAGTTTAGGGGGGCCCCAGTACTTC. Residues: CASSLGGPQYF.

This clonotype was counted ten times or more. The chain has TRBV12-3 or TRBV12-4 and TRBJ1-6; TRBD1 aligns across 8 bases. With V trimmed by 5 bases and J by 6 bases, 6 bases remained unmatched. CDR3 length equals 15 residues. The CDR3 sequence is CASSPRTGTNSPLHF. For the CDR3, the DNA is TGTGCCAGCAGTCCTAGGACAGGGACTAATTCACCCCTCCACTTT.

This clonotype was seen repeatedly, ten times or more. The chain uses TRBV2 and TRBJ1-2, with 10 bases aligning to TRBD1. The V segment lost 4 bases and the J segment 7 bases; nucleotides outside the gene matches: 6. The CDR3 contains 14 residues. The germline V gene has CDR1 SNHLY and CDR2 FYNNEI. The CDR3 DNA is TGTGCCAGCAGTGGACAGGGGGCGTTGAGTGGCTACACCTTC. It encodes CASSGQGALSGYTF.

This clonotype was seen at least ten times. This chain uses TRBV2 with TRBJ1-2; 11 bases map to TRBD1. Losses at the gene ends were 6 bases for V and 6 bases for J; bases not matched to a gene: 3. The germline gives CDR1 SNHLY, CDR2 FYNNEI. There are 13 residues in the CDR3. The CDR3 nucleotides read TGTGCCAGCAGGGCGGGACAGGGGGATGGCTACACCTTC. It yields the protein CASRAGQGDGYTF.